In its sample, the clone carrying this T cell receptor beta chain was seen a few times. This sample is drawn from a study of blood T cells in healthy people across ages. Sample-barcoded 5' priming and a J-beta primer mix drove a second PCR of roughly 6 to 12 cycles. Every cDNA molecule carried a tag from a template-switch adaptor bearing 12 random nucleotides. TCRdb fed the 5' RACE reads into MiXCR, producing one record per CDR3 protein. This table holds some 760,000 distinct CDR3 sequences, just under 25% found once. This CDR3 contains 14 residues. Germline V gene lookup returns CDR1 SGHTA and CDR2 FQGNSA. Deletions cut 1 base from V and 3 bases from J, with 6 bases between. This sample was also put to use in a study of T cells of mothers and their children. Per that study: Barcodes and 2-4 random nucleotides were added by M1S in the second PCR.

The TCR sequence derives from a boy aged 10-17 years in good health. Sequenced input: blood. The rearrangement joins TRBV7-2 to TRBJ2-2; no clear D gene. CDR3 amino acids: CASSLVIDTGELFF. Here the CDR3 DNA reads TGTGCCAGCAGCTTAGTTATCGACACCGGGGAGCTGTTTTTT.